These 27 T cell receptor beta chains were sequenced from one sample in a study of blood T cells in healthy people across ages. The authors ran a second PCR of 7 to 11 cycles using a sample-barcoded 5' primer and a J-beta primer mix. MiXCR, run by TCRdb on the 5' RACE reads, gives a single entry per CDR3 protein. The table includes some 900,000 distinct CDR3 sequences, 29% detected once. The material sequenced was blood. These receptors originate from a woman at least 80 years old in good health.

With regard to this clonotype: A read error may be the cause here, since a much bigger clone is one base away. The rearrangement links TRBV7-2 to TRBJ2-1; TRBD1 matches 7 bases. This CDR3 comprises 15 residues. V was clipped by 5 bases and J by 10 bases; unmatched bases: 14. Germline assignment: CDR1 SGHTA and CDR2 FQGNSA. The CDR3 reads CASSPGTVNSYEQFF. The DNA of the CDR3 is TGTGCCAGCAGCCCCGGGACAGTCAACTCCTACGAGCAGTTCTTC.

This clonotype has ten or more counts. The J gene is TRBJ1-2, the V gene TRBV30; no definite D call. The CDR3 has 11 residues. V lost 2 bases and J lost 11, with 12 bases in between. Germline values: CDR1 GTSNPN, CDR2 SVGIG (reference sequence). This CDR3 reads CAWSHDLGYTF. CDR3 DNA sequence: TGTGCCTGGAGTCATGACCTGGGGTACACCTTC.

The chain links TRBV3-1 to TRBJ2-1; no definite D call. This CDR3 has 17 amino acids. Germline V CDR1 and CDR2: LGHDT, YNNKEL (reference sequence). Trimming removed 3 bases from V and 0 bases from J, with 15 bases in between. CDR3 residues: CASSHGPIPSSYNEQFF. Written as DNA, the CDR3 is TGTGCCAGCAGCCATGGTCCGATTCCGAGCTCCTACAATGAGCAGTTCTTC.

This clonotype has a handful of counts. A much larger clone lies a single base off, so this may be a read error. The DNA for the CDR3 is TGTGCCAGCAGCGCAGGAGGGGGGTTATACGAGCAGTACTTC. Encoded protein: CASSAGGGLYEQYF. The V call is TRBV9, the J call TRBJ2-7; D is tentatively TRBD1 or TRBD2 (6 bases each). CDR1 and CDR2 from the germline V gene are SGDLS and YYNGEE. The ends were cut back, 3 bases at V and 4 bases at J, with 14 bases in the middle. CDR3 length: 14 amino acids.

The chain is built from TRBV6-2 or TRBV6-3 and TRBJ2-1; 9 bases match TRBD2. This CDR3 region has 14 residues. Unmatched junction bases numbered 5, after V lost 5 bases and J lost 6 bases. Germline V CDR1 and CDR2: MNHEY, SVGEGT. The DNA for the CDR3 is TGTGCCAGCAGTCGGACTAGCGTCCCCAATGAGCAGTTCTTC. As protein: CASSRTSVPNEQFF.

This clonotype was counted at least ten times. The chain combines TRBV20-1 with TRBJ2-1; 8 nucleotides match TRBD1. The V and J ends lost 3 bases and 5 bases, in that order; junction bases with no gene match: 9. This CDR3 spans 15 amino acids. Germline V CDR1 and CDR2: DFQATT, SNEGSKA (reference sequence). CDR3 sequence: CSARVDRGKNNEQFF. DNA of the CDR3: TGCAGTGCTAGGGTCGACAGGGGTAAGAACAATGAGCAGTTCTTC.

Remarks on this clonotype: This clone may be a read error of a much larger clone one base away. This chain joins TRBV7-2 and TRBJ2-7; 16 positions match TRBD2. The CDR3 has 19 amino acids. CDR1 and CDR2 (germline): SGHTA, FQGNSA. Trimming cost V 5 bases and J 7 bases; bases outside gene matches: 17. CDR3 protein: CASSPPGLAGGLSYNEQYF. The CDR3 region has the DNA TGTGCCAGCAGCCCTCCGGGACTAGCGGGGGGGCTGTCCTACAATGAGCAGTACTTC.

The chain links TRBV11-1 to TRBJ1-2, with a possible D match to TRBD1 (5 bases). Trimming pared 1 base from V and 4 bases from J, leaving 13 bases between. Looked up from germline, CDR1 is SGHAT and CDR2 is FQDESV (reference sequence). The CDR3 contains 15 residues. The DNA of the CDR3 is TGTGCCAGCAGCTTAGGCGGGGACCGGCTCTATGGCTACACCTTC. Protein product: CASSLGGDRLYGYTF.

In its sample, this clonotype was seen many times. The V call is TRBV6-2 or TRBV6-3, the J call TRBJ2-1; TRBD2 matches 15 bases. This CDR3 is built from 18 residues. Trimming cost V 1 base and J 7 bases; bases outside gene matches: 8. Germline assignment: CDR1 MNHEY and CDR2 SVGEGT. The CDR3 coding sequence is TGTGCCAGCAGTTACTGGACTAGCGGGGGGGGTCTAGGGAATGAGCAGTTCTTC. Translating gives CASSYWTSGGGLGNEQFF.

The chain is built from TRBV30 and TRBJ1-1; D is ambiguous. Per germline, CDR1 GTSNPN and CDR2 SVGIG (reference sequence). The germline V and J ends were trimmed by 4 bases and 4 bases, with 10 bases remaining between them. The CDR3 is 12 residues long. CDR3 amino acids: CAWTPHGTEAFF. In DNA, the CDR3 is TGTGCCTGGACTCCCCACGGCACTGAAGCTTTCTTT.

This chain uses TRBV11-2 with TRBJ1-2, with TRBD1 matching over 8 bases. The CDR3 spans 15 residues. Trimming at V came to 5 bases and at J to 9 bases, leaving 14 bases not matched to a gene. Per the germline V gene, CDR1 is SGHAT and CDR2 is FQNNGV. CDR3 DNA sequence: TGTGCCAGCAGCACCCTGACAGGGGCCAGGGGTCGCTACACCTTC. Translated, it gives CASSTLTGARGRYTF.

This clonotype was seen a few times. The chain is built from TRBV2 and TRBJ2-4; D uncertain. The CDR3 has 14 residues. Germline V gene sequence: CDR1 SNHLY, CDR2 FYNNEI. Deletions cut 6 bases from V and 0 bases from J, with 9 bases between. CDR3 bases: TGTGCCAGCAGGGTGTCGCTAGCCAAAAACATTCAGTACTTC. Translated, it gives CASRVSLAKNIQYF.

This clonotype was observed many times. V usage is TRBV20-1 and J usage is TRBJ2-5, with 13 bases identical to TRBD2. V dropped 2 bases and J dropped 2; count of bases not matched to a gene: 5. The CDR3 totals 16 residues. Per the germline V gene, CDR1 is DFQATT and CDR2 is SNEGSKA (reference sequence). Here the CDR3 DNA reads TGCAGTGCTAGACTGGGACTAGCGGGAAAGCAAGAGACCCAGTACTTC. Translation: CSARLGLAGKQETQYF.

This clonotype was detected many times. CDR3 protein: CASSQGGNYGYTF. The CDR3 coding sequence is TGTGCCAGCAGCCAAGGCGGTAACTATGGCTACACCTTC. V is TRBV4-2 and J is TRBJ1-2, with unresolved D. V gave up 1 base and J gave up 1 base, with 4 bases separating them. Germline lookup yields CDR1 LGHNA and CDR2 YNFKEQ. The CDR3 is 13 amino acids.

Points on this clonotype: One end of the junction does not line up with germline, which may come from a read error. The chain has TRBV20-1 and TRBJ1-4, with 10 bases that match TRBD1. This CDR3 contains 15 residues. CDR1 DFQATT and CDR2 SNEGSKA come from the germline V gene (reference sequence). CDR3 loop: CSASLRGQGNGKRFF. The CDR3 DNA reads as TGCAGTGCTAGTCTAAGGGGACAGGGGAATGGAAAACGGTTTTTT.

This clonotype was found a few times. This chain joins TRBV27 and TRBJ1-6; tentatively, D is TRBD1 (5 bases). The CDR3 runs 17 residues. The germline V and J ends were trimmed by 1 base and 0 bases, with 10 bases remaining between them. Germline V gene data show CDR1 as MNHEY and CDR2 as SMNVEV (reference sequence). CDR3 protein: CASSLFGGISYNSPLHF. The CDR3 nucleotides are TGTGCCAGCAGTTTATTCGGGGGAATCTCCTATAATTCACCCCTCCACTTT.

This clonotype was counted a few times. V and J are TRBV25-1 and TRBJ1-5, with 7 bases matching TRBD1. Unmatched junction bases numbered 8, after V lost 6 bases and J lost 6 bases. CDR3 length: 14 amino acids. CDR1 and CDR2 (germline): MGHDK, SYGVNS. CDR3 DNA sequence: TGTGCCAGCAGCGAAACAGGGGTCAGTCAGCCCCAGCATTTT. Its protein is CASSETGVSQPQHF. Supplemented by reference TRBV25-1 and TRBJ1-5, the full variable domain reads EADIYQTPRYLVIGTGKKITLECSQTMGHDKMYWYQQDPGMELHLIHYSYGVNSTEKGDLSSESTVSRIRTEHFPLTLESARPSHTSQYLCASSETGVSQPQHFGDGTRLSIL.

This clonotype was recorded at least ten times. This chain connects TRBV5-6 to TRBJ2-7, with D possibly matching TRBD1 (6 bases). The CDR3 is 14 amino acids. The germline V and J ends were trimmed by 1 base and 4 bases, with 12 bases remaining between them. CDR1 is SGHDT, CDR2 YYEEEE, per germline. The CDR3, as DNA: TGTGCCAGCAGCTTGCTCAGGGGCCAATACGAGCAGTACTTC. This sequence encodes CASSLLRGQYEQYF. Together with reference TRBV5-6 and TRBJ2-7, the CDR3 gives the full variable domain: DAGVTQSPTHLIKTRGQQVTLRCSPKSGHDTVSWYQQALGQGPQFIFQYYEEEERQRGNFPDRFSGHQFPNYSSELNVNALLLGDSALYLCASSLLRGQYEQYFGPGTRLTVT.

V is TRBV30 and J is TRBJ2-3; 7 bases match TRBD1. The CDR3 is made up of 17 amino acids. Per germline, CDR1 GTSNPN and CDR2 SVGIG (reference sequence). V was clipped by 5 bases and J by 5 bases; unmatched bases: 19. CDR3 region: CAWCPPTGQEGRDTQYF. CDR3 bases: TGTGCCTGGTGTCCCCCGACAGGGCAGGAAGGAAGAGATACGCAGTATTTT.

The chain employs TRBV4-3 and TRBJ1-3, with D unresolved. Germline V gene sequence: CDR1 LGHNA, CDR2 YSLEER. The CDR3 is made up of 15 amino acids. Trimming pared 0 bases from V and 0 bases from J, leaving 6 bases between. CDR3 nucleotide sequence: TGCGCCAGCAGCCAAGATATCAGCTCTGGAAACACCATATATTTT. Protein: CASSQDISSGNTIYF.

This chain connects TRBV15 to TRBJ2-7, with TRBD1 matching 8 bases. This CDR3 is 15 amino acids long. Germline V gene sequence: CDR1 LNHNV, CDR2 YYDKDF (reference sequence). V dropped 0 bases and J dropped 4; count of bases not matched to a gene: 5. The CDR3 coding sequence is TGTGCCACCAGCAGAGAAGCAGGGGGCAGGTACGAGCAGTACTTC. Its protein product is CATSREAGGRYEQYF. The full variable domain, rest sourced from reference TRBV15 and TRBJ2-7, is DAMVIQNPRYQVTQFGKPVTLSCSQTLNHNVMYWYQQKSSQAPKLLFHYYDKDFNNEADTPDNFQSRRPNTSFCFLDIRSPGLGDTAMYLCATSREAGGRYEQYFGPGTRLTVT.

For the CDR3, the DNA is TGCGCCAGCAGCAGCTTCTTATCTTCGGGGTTCGGCGGGGAGCTGTTTTTT. Amino acid sequence: CASSSFLSSGFGGELFF. The chain carries TRBV5-1 and TRBJ2-2; TRBD2 is a possible D gene (5 bases). CDR1 is SGHRS, CDR2 YFSETQ, per germline. The CDR3 extends over 17 amino acids. Between the trimmed V and J ends, which lost 4 bases and 7 bases, there was a span of 23 bases.

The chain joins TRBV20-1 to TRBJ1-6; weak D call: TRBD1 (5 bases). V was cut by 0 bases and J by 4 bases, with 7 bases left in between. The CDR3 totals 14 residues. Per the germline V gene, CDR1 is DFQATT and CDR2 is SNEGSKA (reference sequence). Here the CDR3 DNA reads TGCAGTGCTAGAGAAGGGGAATATAATTCACCCCTCCACTTT. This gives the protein CSAREGEYNSPLHF.

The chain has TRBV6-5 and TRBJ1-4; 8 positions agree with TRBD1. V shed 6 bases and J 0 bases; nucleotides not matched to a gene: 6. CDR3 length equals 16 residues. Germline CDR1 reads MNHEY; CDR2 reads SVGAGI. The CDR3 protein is CASRRQGTTTNEKLFF. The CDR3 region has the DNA TGTGCCAGCAGGAGACAGGGGACGACAACTAATGAAAAACTGTTTTTT.

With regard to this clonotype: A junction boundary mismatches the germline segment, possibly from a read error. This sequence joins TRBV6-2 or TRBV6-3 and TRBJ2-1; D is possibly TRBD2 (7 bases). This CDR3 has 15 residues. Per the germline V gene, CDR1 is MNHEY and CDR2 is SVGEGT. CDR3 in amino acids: CASRWGQGGYNEQVF. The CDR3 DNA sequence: TGTGCCAGCAGATGGGGGCAGGGAGGGTACAATGAGCAGGTCTTC.

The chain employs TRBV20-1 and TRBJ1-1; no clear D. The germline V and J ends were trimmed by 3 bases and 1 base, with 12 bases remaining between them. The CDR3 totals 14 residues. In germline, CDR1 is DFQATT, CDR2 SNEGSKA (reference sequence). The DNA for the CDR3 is TGCAGTGCTAGGGCCAGGAGGACGAACACTGAAGCTTTCTTT. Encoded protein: CSARARRTNTEAFF.

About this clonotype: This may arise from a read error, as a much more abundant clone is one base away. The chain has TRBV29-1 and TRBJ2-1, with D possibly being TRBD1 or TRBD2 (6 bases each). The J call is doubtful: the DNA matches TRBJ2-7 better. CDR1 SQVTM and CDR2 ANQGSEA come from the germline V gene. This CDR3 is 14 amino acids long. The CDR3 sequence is CSGRDGGSYNEQYF. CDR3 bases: TGCAGCGGGAGAGACGGGGGCTCCTACAATGAGCAGTACTTC.